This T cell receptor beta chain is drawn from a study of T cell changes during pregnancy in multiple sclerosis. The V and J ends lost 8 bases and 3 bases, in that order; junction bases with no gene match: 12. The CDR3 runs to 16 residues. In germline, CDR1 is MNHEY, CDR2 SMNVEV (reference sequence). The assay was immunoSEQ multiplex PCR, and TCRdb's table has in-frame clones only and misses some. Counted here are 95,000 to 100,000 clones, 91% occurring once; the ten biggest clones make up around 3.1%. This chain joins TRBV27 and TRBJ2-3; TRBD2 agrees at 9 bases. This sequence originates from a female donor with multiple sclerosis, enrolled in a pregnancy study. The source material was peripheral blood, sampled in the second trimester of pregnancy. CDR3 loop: CASGRGGRAGTDTQYF. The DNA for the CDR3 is TGTGCCAGCGGCCGCGGCGGGAGGGCCGGAACAGATACGCAGTATTTT.